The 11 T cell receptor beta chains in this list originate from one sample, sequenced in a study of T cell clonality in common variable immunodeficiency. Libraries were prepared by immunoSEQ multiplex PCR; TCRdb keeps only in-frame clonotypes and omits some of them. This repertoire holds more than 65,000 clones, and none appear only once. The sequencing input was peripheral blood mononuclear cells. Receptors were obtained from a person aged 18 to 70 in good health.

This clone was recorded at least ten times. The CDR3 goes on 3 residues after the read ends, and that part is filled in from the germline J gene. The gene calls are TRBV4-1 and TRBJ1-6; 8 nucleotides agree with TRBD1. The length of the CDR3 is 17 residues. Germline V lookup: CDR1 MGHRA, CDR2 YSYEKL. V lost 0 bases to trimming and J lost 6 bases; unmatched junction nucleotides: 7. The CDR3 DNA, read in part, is TGCGCCAGCAGCCAAGAAGGACAGGGAAGGGGTAATTCACCC. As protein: CASSQEGQGRGNSP. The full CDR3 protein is CASSQEGQGRGNSPLHF.

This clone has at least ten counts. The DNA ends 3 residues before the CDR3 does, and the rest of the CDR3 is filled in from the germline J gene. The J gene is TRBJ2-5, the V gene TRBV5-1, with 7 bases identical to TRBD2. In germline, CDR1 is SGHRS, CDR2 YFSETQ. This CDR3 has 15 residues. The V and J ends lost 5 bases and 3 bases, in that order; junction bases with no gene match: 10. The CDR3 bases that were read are TGCGCCAGCAGGCTGACTAGCTTGCCAAAAGAGACC. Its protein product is CASRLTSLPKET. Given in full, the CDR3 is CASRLTSLPKETQYF.

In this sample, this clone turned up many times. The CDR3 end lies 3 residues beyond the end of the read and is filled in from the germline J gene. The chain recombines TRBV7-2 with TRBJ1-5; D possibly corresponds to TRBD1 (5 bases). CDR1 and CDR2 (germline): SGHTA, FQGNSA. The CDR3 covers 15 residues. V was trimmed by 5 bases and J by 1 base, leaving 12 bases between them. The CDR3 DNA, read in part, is TGTGCCAGCAGCCCATACGCAGGGAGCAATCAGCCC. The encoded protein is CASSPYAGSNQP. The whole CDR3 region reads CASSPYAGSNQPQHF. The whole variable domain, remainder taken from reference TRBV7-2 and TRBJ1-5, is GAGVSQSPSNKVTEKGKDVELRCDPISGHTALYWYRQSLGQGLEFLIYFQGNSAPDKSGLPSDRFSAERTGGSVSTLTIQRTQQEDSAVYLCASSPYAGSNQPQHFGDGTRLSIL.

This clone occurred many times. CDR3 sequence: CSALRPPGLGVLEQYF. The sequenced part of the CDR3 DNA is TGCAGTGCATTAAGGCCCCCGGGACTAGGGGTGCTCGAG. V usage is TRBV20-1 and J usage is TRBJ2-7; 8 positions match TRBD2. The read ends 3 residues shy of where the CDR3 ends; the end is completed using the germline J gene. Looked up from germline, CDR1 is DFQATT and CDR2 is SNEGSKA (reference sequence). Losses at the gene ends were 6 bases for V and 6 bases for J; bases not matched to a gene: 19. The CDR3 has 16 residues.

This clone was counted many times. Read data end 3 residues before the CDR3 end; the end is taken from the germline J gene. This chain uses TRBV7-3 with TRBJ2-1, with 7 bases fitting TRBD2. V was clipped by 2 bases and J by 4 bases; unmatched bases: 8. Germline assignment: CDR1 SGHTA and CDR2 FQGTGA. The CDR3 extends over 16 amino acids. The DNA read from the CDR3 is TGTGCCAGCAGCTTATTGTCTAGCGGACTGTACAATGAG. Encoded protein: CASSLLSSGLYNE. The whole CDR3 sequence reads CASSLLSSGLYNEQFF.

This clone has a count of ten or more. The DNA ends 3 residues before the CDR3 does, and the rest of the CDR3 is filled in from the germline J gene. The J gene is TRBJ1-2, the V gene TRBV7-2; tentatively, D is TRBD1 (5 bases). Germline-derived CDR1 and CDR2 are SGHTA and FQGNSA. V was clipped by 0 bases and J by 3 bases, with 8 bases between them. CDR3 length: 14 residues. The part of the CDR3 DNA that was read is TGTGCCAGCAGCTTAGCCTGGGGCGACTATGGC. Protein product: CASSLAWGDYG. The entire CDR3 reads CASSLAWGDYGYTF.

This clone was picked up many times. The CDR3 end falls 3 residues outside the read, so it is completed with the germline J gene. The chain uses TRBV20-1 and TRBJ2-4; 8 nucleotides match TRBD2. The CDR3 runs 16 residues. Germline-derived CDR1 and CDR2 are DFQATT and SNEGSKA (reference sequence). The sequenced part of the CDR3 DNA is TGCAGTGCTAGCCCAATCCGAGCGGGAGATGTGGACGCT. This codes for CSASPIRAGDVDA. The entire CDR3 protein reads CSASPIRAGDVDAQYF.

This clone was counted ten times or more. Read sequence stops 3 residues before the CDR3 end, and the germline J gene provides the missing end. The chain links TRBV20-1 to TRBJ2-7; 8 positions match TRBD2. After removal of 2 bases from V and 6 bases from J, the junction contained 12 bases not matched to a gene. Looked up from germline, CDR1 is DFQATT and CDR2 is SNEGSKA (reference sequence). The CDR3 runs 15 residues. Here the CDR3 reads CSARSEAGGPSEQYF. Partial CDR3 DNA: TGCAGTGCTAGATCTGAGGCGGGAGGCCCCTCCGAG.

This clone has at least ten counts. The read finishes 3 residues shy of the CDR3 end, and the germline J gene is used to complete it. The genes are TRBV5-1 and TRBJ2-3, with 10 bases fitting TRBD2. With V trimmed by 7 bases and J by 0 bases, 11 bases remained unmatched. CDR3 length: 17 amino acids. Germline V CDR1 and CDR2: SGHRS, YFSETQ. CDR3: CASAYLGLAVSTDTQYF. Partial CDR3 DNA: TGCGCCAGCGCTTATCTCGGACTAGCGGTTAGCACAGATACG.

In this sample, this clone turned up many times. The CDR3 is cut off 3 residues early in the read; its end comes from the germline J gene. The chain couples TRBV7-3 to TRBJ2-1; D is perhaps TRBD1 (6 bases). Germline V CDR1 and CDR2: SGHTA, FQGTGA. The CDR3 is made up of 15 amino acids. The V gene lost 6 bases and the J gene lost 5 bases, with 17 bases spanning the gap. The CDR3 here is CASRKGQSFDNEQFF. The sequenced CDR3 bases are TGTGCCAGCAGAAAAGGACAGTCTTTCGACAATGAG.

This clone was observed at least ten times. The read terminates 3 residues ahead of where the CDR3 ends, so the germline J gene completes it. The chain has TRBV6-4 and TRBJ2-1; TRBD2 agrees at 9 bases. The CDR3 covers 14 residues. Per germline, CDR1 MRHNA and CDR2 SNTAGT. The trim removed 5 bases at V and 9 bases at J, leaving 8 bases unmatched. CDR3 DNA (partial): TGTGCCAGCAGTCCGCGGGAGGGCCACGGTGAG. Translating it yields CASSPREGHGE. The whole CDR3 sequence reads CASSPREGHGEQFF.